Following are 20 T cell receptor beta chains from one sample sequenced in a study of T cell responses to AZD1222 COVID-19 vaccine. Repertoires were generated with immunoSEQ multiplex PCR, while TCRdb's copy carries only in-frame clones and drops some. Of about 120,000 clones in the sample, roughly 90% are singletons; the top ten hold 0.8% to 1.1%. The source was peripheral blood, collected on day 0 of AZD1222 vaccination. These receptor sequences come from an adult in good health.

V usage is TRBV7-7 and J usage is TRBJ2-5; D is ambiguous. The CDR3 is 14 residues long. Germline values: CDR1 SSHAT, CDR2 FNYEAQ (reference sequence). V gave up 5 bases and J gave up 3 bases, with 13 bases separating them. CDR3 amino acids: CASSPRAEKETQYF. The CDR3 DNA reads TGTGCCAGCAGCCCTAGGGCGGAGAAAGAGACCCAGTACTTC. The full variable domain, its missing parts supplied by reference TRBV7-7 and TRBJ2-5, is GAGVSQSPRYKVTKRGQDVTLRCDPISSHATLYWYQQALGQGPEFLTYFNYEAQPDKSGLPSDRFSAERPEGSISTLTIQRTEQRDSAMYRCASSPRAEKETQYFGPGTRLLVL.

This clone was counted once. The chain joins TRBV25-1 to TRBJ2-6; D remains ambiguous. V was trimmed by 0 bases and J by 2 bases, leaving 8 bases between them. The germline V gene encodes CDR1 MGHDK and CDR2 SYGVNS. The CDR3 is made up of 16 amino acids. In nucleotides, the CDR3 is TGTGCCAGCAGTGAATATACCAGGACTGGGGCCAACGTCCTGACTTTC. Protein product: CASSEYTRTGANVLTF.

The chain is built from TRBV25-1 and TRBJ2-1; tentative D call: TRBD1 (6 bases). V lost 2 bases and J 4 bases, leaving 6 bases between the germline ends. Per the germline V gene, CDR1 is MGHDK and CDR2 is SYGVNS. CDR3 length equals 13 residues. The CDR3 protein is CASSEGQYNEQFF. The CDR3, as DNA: TGTGCCAGCAGTGAAGGACAGTACAATGAGCAGTTCTTC.

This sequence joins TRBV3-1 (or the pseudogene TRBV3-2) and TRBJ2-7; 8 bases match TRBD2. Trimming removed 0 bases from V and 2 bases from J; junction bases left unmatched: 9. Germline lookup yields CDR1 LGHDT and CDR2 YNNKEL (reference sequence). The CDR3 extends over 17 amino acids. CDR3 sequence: CASSQEITGTRAYEQYF. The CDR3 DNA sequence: TGTGCCAGCAGCCAAGAGATTACCGGGACTAGGGCCTACGAGCAGTACTTC.

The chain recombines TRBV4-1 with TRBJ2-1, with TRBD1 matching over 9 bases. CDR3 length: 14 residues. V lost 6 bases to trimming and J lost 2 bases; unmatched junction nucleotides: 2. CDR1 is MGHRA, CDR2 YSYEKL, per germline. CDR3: CASRRTGAYNEQFF. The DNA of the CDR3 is TGCGCCAGCAGAAGGACAGGGGCCTACAATGAGCAGTTCTTC.

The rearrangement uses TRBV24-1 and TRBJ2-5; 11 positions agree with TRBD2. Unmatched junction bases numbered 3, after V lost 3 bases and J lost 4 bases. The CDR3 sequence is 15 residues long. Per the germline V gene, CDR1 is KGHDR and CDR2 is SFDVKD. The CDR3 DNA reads TGTGCCACCAGTGATATTGGACTAGCGGGAGAGACCCAGTACTTC. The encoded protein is CATSDIGLAGETQYF.

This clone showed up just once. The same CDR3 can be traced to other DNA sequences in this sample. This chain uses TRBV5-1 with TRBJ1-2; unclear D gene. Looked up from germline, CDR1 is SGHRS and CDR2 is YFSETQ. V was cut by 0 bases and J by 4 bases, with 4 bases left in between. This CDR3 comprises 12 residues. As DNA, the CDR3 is TGCGCCAGCAGCTTGGATTCCTATGGCTACACCTTC. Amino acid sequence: CASSLDSYGYTF.

CDR3 coding DNA: TGTGCCAGCACAGTCTCTCAGGTCGACACTGAAGCTTTCTTT. Translating gives CASTVSQVDTEAFF. The rearrangement uses TRBV6-5 and TRBJ1-1; D is ambiguous. Trimming removed 7 bases from V and 3 bases from J, with 15 bases in between. The germline V gene encodes CDR1 MNHEY and CDR2 SVGAGI. The CDR3 has 14 amino acids.

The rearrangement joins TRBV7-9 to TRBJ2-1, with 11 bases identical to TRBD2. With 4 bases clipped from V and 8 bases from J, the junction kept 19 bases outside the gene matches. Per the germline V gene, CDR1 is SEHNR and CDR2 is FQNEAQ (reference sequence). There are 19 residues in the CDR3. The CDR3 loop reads CASSSTSGFIAGGRYEQFF. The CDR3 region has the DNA TGTGCCAGCAGCTCAACTAGCGGGTTCATAGCGGGAGGGAGGTATGAGCAGTTCTTC. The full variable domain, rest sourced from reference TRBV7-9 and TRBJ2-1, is DTGVSQNPRHKITKRGQNVTFRCDPISEHNRLYWYRQTLGQGPEFLTYFQNEAQLEKSRLLSDRFSAERPKGSFSTLEIQRTEQGDSAMYLCASSSTSGFIAGGRYEQFFGPGTRLTVL.

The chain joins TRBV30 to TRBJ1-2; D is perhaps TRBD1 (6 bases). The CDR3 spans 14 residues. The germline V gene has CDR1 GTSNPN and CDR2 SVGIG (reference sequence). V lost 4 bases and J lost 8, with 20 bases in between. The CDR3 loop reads CAWTRGEGIGGYTF. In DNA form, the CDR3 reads TGTGCCTGGACCAGGGGCGAGGGGATCGGGGGCTACACCTTC. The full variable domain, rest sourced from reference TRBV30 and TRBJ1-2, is SQTIHQWPATLVQPVGSPLSLECTVEGTSNPNLYWYRQAAGRGLQLLFYSVGIGQISSEVPQNLSASRPQDRQFILSSKKLLLSDSGFYLCAWTRGEGIGGYTFGSGTRLTVV.

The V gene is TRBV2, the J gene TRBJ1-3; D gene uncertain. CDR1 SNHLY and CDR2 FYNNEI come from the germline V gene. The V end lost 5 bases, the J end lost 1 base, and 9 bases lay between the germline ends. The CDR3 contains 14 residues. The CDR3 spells CASSSRFSGNTIYF. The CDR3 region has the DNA TGTGCCAGCAGTTCTAGGTTTTCTGGAAACACCATATATTTT.

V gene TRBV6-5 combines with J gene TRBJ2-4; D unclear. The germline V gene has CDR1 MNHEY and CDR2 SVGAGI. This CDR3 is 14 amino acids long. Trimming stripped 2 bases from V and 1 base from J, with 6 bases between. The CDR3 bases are TGTGCCAGCAGTTACGGGGATGCCAAAAACATTCAGTACTTC. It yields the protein CASSYGDAKNIQYF.

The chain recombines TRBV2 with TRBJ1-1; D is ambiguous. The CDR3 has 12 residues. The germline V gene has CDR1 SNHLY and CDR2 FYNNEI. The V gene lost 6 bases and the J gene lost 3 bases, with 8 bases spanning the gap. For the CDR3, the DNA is TGTGCCAGCAGACCGATGGACACTGAAGCTTTCTTT. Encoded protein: CASRPMDTEAFF. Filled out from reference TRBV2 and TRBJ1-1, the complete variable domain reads EPEVTQTPSHQVTQMGQEVILRCVPISNHLYFYWYRQILGQKVEFLVSFYNNEISEKSEIFDDQFSVERPDGSNFTLKIRSTKLEDSAMYFCASRPMDTEAFFGQGTRLTVV.

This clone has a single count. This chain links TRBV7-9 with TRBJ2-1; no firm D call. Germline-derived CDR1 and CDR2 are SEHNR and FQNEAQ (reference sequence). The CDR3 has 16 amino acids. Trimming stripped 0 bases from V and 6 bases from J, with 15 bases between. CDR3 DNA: TGTGCCAGCAGCTTAGCTAGAGACCCACCCGGCAATGAGCAGTTCTTC. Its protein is CASSLARDPPGNEQFF.

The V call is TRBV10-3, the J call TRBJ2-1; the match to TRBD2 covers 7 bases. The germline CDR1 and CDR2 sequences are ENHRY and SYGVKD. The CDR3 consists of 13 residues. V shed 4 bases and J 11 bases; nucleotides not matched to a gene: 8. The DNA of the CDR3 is TGTGCCATCAGTGGGGTTGCGGGGGAGCAGCAGTTCTTC. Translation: CAISGVAGEQQFF.

CDR3 DNA sequence: TGTGCCAGCAGCCCTGCCCCGGACTCCCATGAGCAGTTCTTC. The encoded protein is CASSPAPDSHEQFF. The V call is TRBV11-3, the J call TRBJ2-1; D possibly corresponds to TRBD2 (5 bases). Deletions cut 5 bases from V and 8 bases from J, with 16 bases between. The CDR3 sequence is 14 residues long. Per the germline V gene, CDR1 is SGHNT and CDR2 is YENEEA.

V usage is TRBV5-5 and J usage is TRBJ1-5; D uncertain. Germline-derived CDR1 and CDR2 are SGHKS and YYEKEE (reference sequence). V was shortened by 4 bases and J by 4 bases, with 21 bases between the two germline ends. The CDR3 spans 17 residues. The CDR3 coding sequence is TGTGCCAGCAGCGGCGCCAGGCAAACGGTCGGGAATCAGCCCCAGCATTTT. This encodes CASSGARQTVGNQPQHF.

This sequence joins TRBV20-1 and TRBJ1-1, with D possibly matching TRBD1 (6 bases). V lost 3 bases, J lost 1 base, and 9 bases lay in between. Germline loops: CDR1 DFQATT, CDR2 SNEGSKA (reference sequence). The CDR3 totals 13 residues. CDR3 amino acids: CSASGGPNTEAFF. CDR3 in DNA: TGCAGTGCTAGTGGGGGCCCGAACACTGAAGCTTTCTTT.

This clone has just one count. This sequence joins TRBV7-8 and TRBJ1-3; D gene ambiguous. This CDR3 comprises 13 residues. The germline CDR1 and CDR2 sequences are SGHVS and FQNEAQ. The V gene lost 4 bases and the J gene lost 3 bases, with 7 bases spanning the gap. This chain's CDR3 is CASSSQSGNTIYF. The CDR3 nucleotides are TGTGCCAGCAGCTCACAGAGTGGAAACACCATATATTTT.

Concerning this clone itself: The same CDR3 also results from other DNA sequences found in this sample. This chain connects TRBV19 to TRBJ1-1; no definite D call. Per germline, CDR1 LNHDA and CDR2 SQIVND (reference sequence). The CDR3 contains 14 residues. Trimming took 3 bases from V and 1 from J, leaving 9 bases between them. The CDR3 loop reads CASSIRTGNTEAFF. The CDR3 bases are TGTGCCAGTAGTATCAGGACGGGGAACACTGAAGCTTTCTTT.